This T cell receptor (beta chain) is from a study of response to subunit inactivated influenza vaccine. This clonotype was seen a handful of times. This CDR3 has 14 residues. CDR1 and CDR2 (germline): SNHLY, FYNNEI. Trimming shortened V by 3 bases and J by 5 bases, and 12 bases separated the two germline ends. TCRdb analysed the RT-PCR reads with MiXCR anew, one entry per CDR3 protein. The repertoire consists of about 700,000 distinct CDR3 sequences, with approximately 14% occurring once and the leading ten covering 6% to 8%. The receptor was isolated from a man between 45 and 60 years old who received an inactivated influenza vaccine. This specimen consisted of PBMCs from blood, obtained 14 to 15 days before vaccination. The rearrangement links TRBV2 to TRBJ2-3; weak D call: TRBD1 (6 bases). CDR3 residues: CASSEAGVKDTQYF. For the CDR3, the DNA is TGTGCCAGCAGTGAGGCAGGGGTGAAAGATACGCAGTATTTT.